This T cell receptor beta chain emerged from a study of shared clonotypes between healthy human individuals. TCRdb's copy holds only in-frame clones and misses some; the assay was immunoSEQ multiplex PCR. The sample includes 2.3 million or so clones, 85% to 95% of them seen just once. With 8 bases removed from V and 5 bases from J, the gap between germline ends came to 21 bases. CDR3 length equals 15 residues. The germline gives CDR1 MNHEY, CDR2 SVGAGI. The sequence was collected from a man younger than 35 in good health. Some clones in this sample may be carry-over from other donors' samples. The chain has TRBV6-5 and TRBJ1-1; D ambiguous. Sequencing was performed on naive CD4+ T cells from PBMCs. Subset noted: CD45RA+ positively selected. CDR3 bases: TGTGCCAGCCTGCCCCTTTCGGCAGGAAAAACTGAAGCTTTCTTT. Its translation: CASLPLSAGKTEAFF.